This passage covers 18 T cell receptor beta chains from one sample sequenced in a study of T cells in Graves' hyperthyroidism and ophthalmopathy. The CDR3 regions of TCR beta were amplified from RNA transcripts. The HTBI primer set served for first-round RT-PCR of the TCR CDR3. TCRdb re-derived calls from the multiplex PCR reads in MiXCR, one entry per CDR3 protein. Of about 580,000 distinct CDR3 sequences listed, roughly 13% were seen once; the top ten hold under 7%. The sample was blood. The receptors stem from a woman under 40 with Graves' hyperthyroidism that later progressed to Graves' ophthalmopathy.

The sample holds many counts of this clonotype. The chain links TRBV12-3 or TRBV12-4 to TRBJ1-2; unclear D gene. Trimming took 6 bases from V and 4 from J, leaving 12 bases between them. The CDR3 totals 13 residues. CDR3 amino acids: CASSPKLFYGYTF. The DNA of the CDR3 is TGTGCCAGCAGCCCAAAACTTTTCTATGGCTACACCTTC.

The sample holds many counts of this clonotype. As DNA, the CDR3 is TGTGCCAGCAGCCAATCAGGTCAGCCCCAGCATTTT. It is translated as CASSQSGQPQHF. This chain joins TRBV3-1 and TRBJ1-5, with D unresolved. CDR1 is LGHDT, CDR2 YNNKEL, per germline (reference sequence). The CDR3 consists of 12 residues. Trimming shortened V by 2 bases and J by 6 bases, and 5 bases separated the two germline ends.

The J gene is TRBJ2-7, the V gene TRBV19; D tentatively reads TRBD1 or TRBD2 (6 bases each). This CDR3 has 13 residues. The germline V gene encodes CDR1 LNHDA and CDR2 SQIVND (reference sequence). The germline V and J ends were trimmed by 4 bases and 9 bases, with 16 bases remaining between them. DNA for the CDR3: TGTGCCAGTAGTACCAGGGGAGGTGGGTCGCAGTACTTC. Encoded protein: CASSTRGGGSQYF.

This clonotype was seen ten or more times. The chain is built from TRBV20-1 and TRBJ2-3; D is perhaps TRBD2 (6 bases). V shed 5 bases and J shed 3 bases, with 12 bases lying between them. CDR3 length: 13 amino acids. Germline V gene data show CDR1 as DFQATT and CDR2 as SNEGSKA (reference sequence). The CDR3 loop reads CSAPGLLTDTQYF. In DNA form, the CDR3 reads TGCAGTGCTCCGGGACTGCTTACAGATACGCAGTATTTT.

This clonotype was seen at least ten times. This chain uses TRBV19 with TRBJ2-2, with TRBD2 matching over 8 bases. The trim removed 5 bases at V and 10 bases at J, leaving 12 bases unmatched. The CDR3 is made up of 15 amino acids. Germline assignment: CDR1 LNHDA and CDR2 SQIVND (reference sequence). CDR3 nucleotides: TGTGCCAGTAGTTTGAGCGGGACTAGGAGAGCGGAGCTGTTTTTT. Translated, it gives CASSLSGTRRAELFF.

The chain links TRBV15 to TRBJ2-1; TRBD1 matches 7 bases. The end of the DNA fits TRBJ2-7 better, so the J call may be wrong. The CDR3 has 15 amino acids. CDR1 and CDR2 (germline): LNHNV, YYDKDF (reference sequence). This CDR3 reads CATSRNVVQGNEQYF. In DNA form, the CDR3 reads TGTGCCACCAGCAGGAATGTCGTACAGGGGAATGAGCAGTACTTC.

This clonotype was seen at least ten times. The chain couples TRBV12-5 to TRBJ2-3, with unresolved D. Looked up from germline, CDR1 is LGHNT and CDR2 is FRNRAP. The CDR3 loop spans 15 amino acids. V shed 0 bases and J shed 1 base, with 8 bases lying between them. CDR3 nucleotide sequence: TGTGCTAGTGGTTTGGTCCTCGGAGGCACAGATACGCAGTATTTT. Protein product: CASGLVLGGTDTQYF.

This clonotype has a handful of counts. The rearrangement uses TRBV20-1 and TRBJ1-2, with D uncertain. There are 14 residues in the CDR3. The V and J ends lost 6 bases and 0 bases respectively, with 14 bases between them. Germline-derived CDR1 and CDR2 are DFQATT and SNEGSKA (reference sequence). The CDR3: CSARLPKTNYGYTF. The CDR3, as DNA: TGCAGTGCCCGGCTCCCGAAAACTAACTATGGCTACACCTTC.

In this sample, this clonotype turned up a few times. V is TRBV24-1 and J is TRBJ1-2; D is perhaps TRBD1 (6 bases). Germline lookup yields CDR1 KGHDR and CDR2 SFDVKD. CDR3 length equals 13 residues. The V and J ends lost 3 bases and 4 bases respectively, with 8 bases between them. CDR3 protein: CATSDGGGYGYTF. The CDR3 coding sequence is TGTGCCACCAGTGATGGGGGCGGCTATGGCTACACCTTC.

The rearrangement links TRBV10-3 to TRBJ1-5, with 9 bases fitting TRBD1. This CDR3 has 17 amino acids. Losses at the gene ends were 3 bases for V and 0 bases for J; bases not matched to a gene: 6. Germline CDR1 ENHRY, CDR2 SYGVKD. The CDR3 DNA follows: TGTGCCATCAGTGACCTACGACAGGGGGTTAGCAATCAGCCCCAGCATTTT. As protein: CAISDLRQGVSNQPQHF.

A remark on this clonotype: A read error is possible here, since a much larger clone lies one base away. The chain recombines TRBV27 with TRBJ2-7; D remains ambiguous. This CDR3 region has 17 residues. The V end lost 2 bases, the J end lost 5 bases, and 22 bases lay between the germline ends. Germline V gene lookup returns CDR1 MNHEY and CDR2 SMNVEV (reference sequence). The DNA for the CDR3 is TGTGCCAGCAGTTTAGAAGGGCAGTCCGCTTGGTCCCACGAGCAGTACTTC. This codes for CASSLEGQSAWSHEQYF.

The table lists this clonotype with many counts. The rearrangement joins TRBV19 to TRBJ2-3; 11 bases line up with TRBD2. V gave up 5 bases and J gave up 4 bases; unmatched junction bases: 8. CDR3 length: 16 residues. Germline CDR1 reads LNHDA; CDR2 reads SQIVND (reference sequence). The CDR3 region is CASSPTSGSRADTQYF. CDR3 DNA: TGTGCCAGTAGTCCAACTAGCGGGAGTAGGGCAGATACGCAGTATTTT. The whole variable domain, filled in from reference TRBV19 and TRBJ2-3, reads DGGITQSPKYLFRKEGQNVTLSCEQNLNHDAMYWYRQDPGQGLRLIYYSQIVNDFQKGDIAEGYSVSREKKESFPLTVTSAQKNPTAFYLCASSPTSGSRADTQYFGPGTRLTVL.

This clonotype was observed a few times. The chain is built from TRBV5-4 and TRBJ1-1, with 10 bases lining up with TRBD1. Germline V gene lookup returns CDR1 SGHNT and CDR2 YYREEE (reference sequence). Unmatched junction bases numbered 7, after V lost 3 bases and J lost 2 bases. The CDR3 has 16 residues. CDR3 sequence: CASSSTGQGGNTEAFF. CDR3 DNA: TGTGCCAGCAGCTCGACTGGACAGGGGGGAAACACTGAAGCTTTCTTT.

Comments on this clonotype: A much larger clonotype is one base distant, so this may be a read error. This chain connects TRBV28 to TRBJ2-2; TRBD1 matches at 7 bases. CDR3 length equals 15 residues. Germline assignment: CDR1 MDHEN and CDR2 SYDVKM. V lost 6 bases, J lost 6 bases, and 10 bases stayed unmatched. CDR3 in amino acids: CASRPRQGLPGELFF. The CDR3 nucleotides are TGTGCCAGCAGGCCCCGACAGGGCCTCCCCGGGGAGCTGTTTTTT.

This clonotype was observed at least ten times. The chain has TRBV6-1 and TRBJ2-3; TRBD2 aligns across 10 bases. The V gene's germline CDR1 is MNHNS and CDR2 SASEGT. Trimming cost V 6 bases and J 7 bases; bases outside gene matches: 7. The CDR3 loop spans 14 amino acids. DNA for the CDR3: TGTGCCAGCAGATCAAGCGGGAGGGGAAATACGCAGTATTTT. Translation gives CASRSSGRGNTQYF.

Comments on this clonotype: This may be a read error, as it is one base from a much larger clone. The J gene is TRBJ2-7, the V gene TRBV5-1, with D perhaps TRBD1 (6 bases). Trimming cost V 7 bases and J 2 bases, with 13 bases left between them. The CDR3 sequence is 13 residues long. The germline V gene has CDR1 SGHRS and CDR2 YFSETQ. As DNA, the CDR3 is TGCGCCAGCCCCCGGACAGCCGCCTACGAGCAGTACTTC. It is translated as CASPRTAAYEQYF.

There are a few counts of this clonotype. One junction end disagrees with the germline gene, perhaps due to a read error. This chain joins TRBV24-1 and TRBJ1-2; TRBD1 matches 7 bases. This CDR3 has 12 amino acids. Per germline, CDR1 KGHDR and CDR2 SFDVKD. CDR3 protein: CASSPTGEGYTF. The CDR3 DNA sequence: TGTGCCAGCAGTCCTACAGGGGAGGGCTACACCTTC.

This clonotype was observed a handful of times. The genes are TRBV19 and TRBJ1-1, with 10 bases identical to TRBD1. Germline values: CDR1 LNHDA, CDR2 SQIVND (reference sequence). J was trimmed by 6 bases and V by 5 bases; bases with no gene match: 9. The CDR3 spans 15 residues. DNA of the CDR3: TGTGCCAGTAGTTTTACCGGGACAGGGGCTTCTGAAGCTTTCTTT. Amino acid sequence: CASSFTGTGASEAFF.